A selection of T cell receptor beta chains follows, all from one sample in a study of siplizumab effects on memory and regulatory T cells. These receptors' targets are unknown. Repertoires were generated with immunoSEQ multiplex PCR, while TCRdb's copy carries only in-frame clones and drops some. The sample holds 9,900 or so clones, 43% seen once. The sample taken for sequencing was CFSE-low (dividing) CD8+ T cells sorted from an allogeneic mixed lymphocyte reaction. These receptors were taken from a human donor in good health; the cells came from an allogeneic mixed lymphocyte reaction. Each CDR3 is given with its conserved first and last residue. D genes are given only for firm matches. Rows give clone size only sometimes, using once, few, many, or a class for an expanded clone.

TRBV29-1	medium-sized	TRBD1	TRBJ2-3	CSVEGLPGGRYF	TGCAGCGTTGAAGGGTTGCCAGGGGGTAGGTATTTT
TRBV4-3	once	TRBD1	TRBJ1-1	CASSQGGQDLEAFF	TGCGCCAGCAGCCAAGGAGGACAGGATCTTGAAGCTTTCTTT
TRBV4-1	.	.	TRBJ2-7	CASSQDRTQGPDEQYF	TGTGCCAGCAGCCAAGATAGAACCCAGGGGCCCGATGAGCAGTACTTC
TRBV19	few	TRBD2	TRBJ2-2	CASSWTSGGAIPGELFF	TGTGCCAGTAGTTGGACTAGCGGGGGGGCAATTCCCGGGGAGCTGTTTTTT
TRBV5-1	.	.	TRBJ2-7	CASSREDGSSYEQYF	TGCGCCAGCAGCCGAGAGGACGGGAGCTCCTACGAGCAGTACTTC
TRBV13	.	.	TRBJ1-4	CASSSGTEPMPGSKEKLFF	TGTGCCAGCAGCTCCGGGACGGAGCCCATGCCAGGTTCCAAGGAAAAACTGTTTTTT
TRBV19	few	.	TRBJ2-1	CASSGTLIEQFF	TGTGCCAGTAGTGGGACCCTTATAGAGCAGTTCTTC
TRBV15	many	.	TRBJ1-2	CATSRSDTPYGYTF	TGTGCCACCAGCAGATCGGACACCCCCTATGGCTACACCTTC
TRBV13	medium-sized	.	TRBJ2-5	CASGNYRLETQYF	TGTGCCAGCGGAAACTACCGGTTGGAGACCCAGTACTTC
TRBV30	.	TRBD1	TRBJ2-3	CAWSVQGALGLDTQYF	TGTGCCTGGAGTGTACAGGGGGCCCTGGGGTTGGATACGCAGTATTTT
TRBV6-5	.	TRBD2	TRBJ2-7	CASSYGRGAYEQYF	TGTGCCAGCAGTTATGGTCGGGGGGCCTACGAGCAGTACTTC
TRBV5-6	.	TRBD1	TRBJ2-1	CASSFATGDNEQFF	TGTGCCAGCAGCTTCGCTACAGGGGACAATGAGCAGTTCTTC
TRBV5-1	few	TRBD1	TRBJ2-7	CASSGQVYEQYF	TGCGCCAGCAGCGGACAGGTCTACGAGCAGTACTTC
TRBV7-8	.	.	TRBJ2-7	CASSFSLDSGDYEQYF	TGTGCCAGCAGCTTCTCACTGGACAGTGGAGACTACGAGCAGTACTTC
TRBV29-1	.	TRBD1	TRBJ2-7	CSVGDRPYEQYF	TGCAGCGTTGGGGACAGGCCCTACGAGCAGTACTTC
TRBV5-5	medium-sized	.	TRBJ1-1	CASSLDETTEAFF	TGTGCCAGCAGCTTAGACGAAACCACTGAAGCTTTCTTT
TRBV6-5	medium-sized	.	TRBJ2-2	CASSYRGGTGELFF	TGTGCCAGCAGTTACAGGGGGGGCACCGGGGAGCTGTTTTTT
TRBV28	.	.	TRBJ1-2	CASSPPQVRYGYTF	TGTGCCAGCAGTCCTCCCCAGGTACGCTATGGCTACACCTTC
TRBV7-9	.	.	TRBJ2-3	CASSFIVDTQYF	TGTGCCAGCAGCTTTATCGTGGATACGCAGTATTTT
TRBV30	medium-sized	TRBD1	TRBJ2-1	CAWSYDAGFRGEQFF	TGTGCCTGGAGCTATGATGCCGGGTTCAGGGGGGAGCAGTTCTTC
TRBV11-2	medium-sized	.	TRBJ1-3	CASSLGRLGGNTIYF	TGTGCCAGCAGCTTAGGTCGTCTGGGGGGAAACACCATATATTTT
TRBV20-1	.	.	TRBJ1-2	CSATDGYTF	TGCAGTGCCACTGATGGCTACACCTTC
TRBV6-6	.	TRBD2	TRBJ2-7	CASSPTSGGAGEQYF	TGTGCCAGCAGTCCTACTAGCGGGGGGGCCGGCGAGCAGTACTTC
TRBV4-3	.	.	TRBJ1-3	CASSPSIGWGNTIYF	TGCGCCAGCAGCCCCTCGATTGGGTGGGGAAACACCATATATTTT
TRBV19	.	TRBD1	TRBJ1-2	CASGVGTGYGYTF	TGTGCCAGTGGTGTTGGGACAGGCTATGGCTACACCTTC
TRBV4-1	.	.	TRBJ1-2	CASSQVGGHISDGYTF	TGCGCCAGCAGCCAAGTTGGGGGGCATATCTCGGATGGCTACACCTTC
TRBV2	.	TRBD2	TRBJ2-7	CATGGFSYEQYF	TGTGCCACGGGGGGGTTCTCCTACGAGCAGTACTTC
TRBV13	medium-sized	.	TRBJ2-7	CASSFLGTEQYF	TGTGCCAGCAGCTTTTTAGGGACCGAGCAGTACTTC
TRBV5-6	once	.	TRBJ2-7	CASRFGTSSYEQYF	TGTGCCAGCAGATTCGGGACATCCTCCTACGAGCAGTACTTC
TRBV10-1	few	.	TRBJ2-7	CASSHSYEQYF	TGCGCCAGCAGTCACAGCTACGAGCAGTACTTC
TRBV5-6	.	.	TRBJ1-3	CASSLGASGNTIYF	TGTGCCAGCAGCTTGGGAGCTTCCGGAAACACCATATATTTT
TRBV6-6	.	.	TRBJ1-2	CASSYSTEGGYTF	TGTGCCAGCAGTTACTCGACCGAAGGGGGCTACACCTTC
TRBV7-9	.	.	TRBJ2-2	CASSLLPGQENTGELFF	TGTGCCAGCAGCTTACTCCCGGGGCAAGAGAACACCGGGGAGCTGTTTTTT
TRBV19	medium-sized	.	TRBJ2-7	CASSPTGIGYEQYF	TGTGCCAGTAGTCCAACAGGGATCGGCTACGAGCAGTACTTC
TRBV4-1	medium-sized	.	TRBJ2-5	CASSQTANQETQYF	TGCGCCAGCAGCCAAACGGCCAACCAAGAGACCCAGTACTTC
TRBV27	few	.	TRBJ2-3	CASRLGQTVIFADTQYF	TGTGCCAGCAGACTTGGACAGACGGTTATTTTTGCAGATACGCAGTATTTT
TRBV13	medium-sized	TRBD2	TRBJ2-1	CASSFWTSGGYNVGQFF	TGTGCCAGCAGCTTCTGGACTAGCGGGGGATACAATGTTGGGCAGTTCTTC
TRBV27	.	TRBD2	TRBJ2-1	CASSLASGGARADEQFF	TGTGCCAGCAGTTTGGCTAGCGGGGGGGCCAGGGCAGATGAGCAGTTCTTC
TRBV6-4	once	TRBD1	TRBJ2-2	CASSDTSPGQACEHRGAVF	TGTGCCAGCAGTGACACAAGTCCAGGACAGGCTTGTGAACACCGGGGAGCTGTTTTT
TRBV27	few	.	TRBJ2-1	CASSTILGGAYNEQFF	TGTGCCAGCAGTACGATTCTTGGGGGGGCTTACAATGAGCAGTTCTTC
TRBV4-2	.	.	TRBJ1-1	CASSLLYEGWTEAFF	TGTGCCAGCAGCTTGTTGTACGAAGGGTGGACTGAAGCTTTCTTT
TRBV19	medium-sized	.	TRBJ2-7	CASSIGGASYEQYF	TGTGCCAGTAGTATAGGCGGGGCATCCTACGAGCAGTACTTC
TRBV4-1	.	.	TRBJ2-3	CASSHHEERYTDTQYF	TGCGCCAGCAGCCATCACGAAGAGCGGTACACAGATACGCAGTATTTT
TRBV19	.	.	TRBJ2-7	CASSPAGSSYEQYF	TGTGCCAGTAGTCCCGCGGGGAGCTCCTACGAGCAGTACTTC
TRBV4-1	medium-sized	.	TRBJ1-6	CASSLSQRDNSPLHF	TGCGCCAGCAGCCTCTCCCAGAGGGACAATTCACCCCTCCACTTT
TRBV27	once	.	TRBJ1-1	CASIGLNTEAFF	TGTGCCAGCATCGGACTAAACACTGAAGCTTTCTTT
TRBV29-1	.	.	TRBJ1-2	CSVGGGFGYTF	TGCAGCGTTGGGGGAGGTTTTGGCTACACCTTC
TRBV29-1	.	TRBD2	TRBJ2-7	CSVAPSGDYEQYF	TGCAGCGTTGCCCCTAGCGGAGATTACGAGCAGTACTTC
TRBV6-5	.	.	TRBJ2-1	CATQGAIGNEQFF	TGTGCCACCCAGGGTGCGATTGGGAATGAGCAGTTCTTC
TRBV7-3	.	TRBD2	TRBJ2-3	CASSLTSGGAPSTDTQYF	TGTGCCAGCAGCTTGACTAGCGGGGGGGCGCCTAGCACAGATACGCAGTATTTT
TRBV4-3	few	.	TRBJ2-7	CASSQVKSGFYEQYF	TGCGCCAGCAGCCAAGTAAAGTCAGGGTTCTACGAGCAGTACTTC